This T cell receptor beta chain was retrieved from a study of control samples from healthy donors and cancer patients. Libraries were prepared by immunoSEQ multiplex PCR; TCRdb keeps only in-frame clonotypes and omits some of them. The sample records about 180,000 clones, around 92% being singletons. About this clone: The sample carries other DNA sequences with the same CDR3.

From germline, CDR1 is SNHLY and CDR2 FYNNEI. Trimming took 0 bases from V and 2 from J, leaving 4 bases between them. The CDR3 is 13 residues long. The sequence was obtained from a woman in her thirties or forties in good health. V gene TRBV2 combines with J gene TRBJ1-2; D is unresolved. Sequenced: blood. The CDR3 coding sequence is TGTGCCAGCAGTGAAGCTGGGAACTATGGCTACACCTTC. Residues: CASSEAGNYGYTF.